The clone carrying this TCR beta chain came up many times. TCRdb independently ran MiXCR on the 5' RACE reads; one entry per CDR3 protein. This sample has roughly 160,000 distinct CDR3 sequences, with around 8.9% found just once. Germline lookup yields CDR1 SQVTM and CDR2 ANQGSEA. Deletions cut 8 bases from V and 5 bases from J, with 18 bases between. CDR3 length equals 13 residues. These data come from a study of CD8 T cells in ankylosing spondylitis. The material sequenced was blood, either unsorted or a sorted T cell fraction (not recorded which). The chain couples TRBV29-1 to TRBJ1-2; D is possibly TRBD1 (5 bases). The receptor was derived from a female donor with ankylosing spondylitis or in good health (not recorded which). The CDR3 coding sequence is TGCAGCACCCGGTCCAGGGATGGTTATGGCTACACCTTC. Its translation: CSTRSRDGYGYTF.